This T cell receptor (beta chain) was observed in a study of cytomegalovirus exposure and HLA in healthy donors (TCRdb year 2017). About the study as a whole: In an earlier analysis of 587 of the donors, approximately 260 Gb of sequence data and roughly 100 million unique TCR beta sequences from about 190 million T cells were reported. Approximately 300 gigabases of sequencing data and approximately 85 million unique TCR sequences were included in an early release covering several hundred HLA-typed donors. Among the roughly 380 genotyped donors, around 81% belonged to the genetic ancestry cluster associated with self-reported Caucasian donors. The aim of the study was to test whether cataloging public T cell receptors could identify signatures of past pathogen exposure. The study used immunosequencing to profile the T cell repertoires of several hundred subjects and linked those repertoires to cytomegalovirus serostatus. A separate validation cohort of about 110 different subjects was used in addition to the 666-subject first cohort. To predict cytomegalovirus infection status, the study brought together high-throughput TCR immunosequencing, statistical association of individual TCRs with disease status, and machine learning. To study patterns of TCR occurrence, a later analysis re-analyzed previously published TCR beta repertoires from 650 to 750 donors and added high-resolution HLA genotyping. The later analysis used no new phenotypic data to find candidate immune exposures, relying instead on TCR beta sequences and their occurrence across donors. An earlier analysis of fewer than 700 of the donors applied high-throughput TCR beta sequencing to assess whether each TCR beta V gene segment acted as functional or pseudogenic. Donor age, sex, ethnicity and CMV serostatus were compiled together with the repertoire data. A later genetic analysis took genome-wide SNP genotypes for about 55% of the roughly 670 donors and used that subset as a discovery cohort. All discovery cohort repertoires had been generated on a single sequencing platform. Class I and class II HLA loci were covered by the typing at four-digit resolution. The number of typed donors differed by locus: about 620-630 for A, B, C, DRB1 and DQB1; some 540 for DQA1; 606 for DPA1; and some 470 for DPB1. Roughly 5 DR-DQ haplotypes were treated as single units for association and clustering because of strong linkage in the cohort. On average, roughly 250,000 unique TCR beta nucleotide sequences were sequenced per donor among 398 genotyped donors of the cohort, with roughly 18% of those sequences being non-productive. Overall study results and their limits: The authors suggested that the approach could potentially be generalized to other disease states and immunological phenotypes. A further reported finding was that TCR beta sequences accurately predicted the HLA-A and HLA-B alleles for most subjects in the first cohort. According to a later genetic analysis, donors in an Asian-associated ancestry cluster had fewer N-insertions in productive TCRs than the approximately 690-donor mean. When HLA alleles, especially DR and DQ, strongly co-occurred, attributing TCR associations to individual alleles was difficult. For the cohort, immune exposure information was limited to CMV serostatus. Because counts were too low, under 20 rarely observed V segments, including chromosome 9 orphons, were left out of the earlier analysis of 500 to 650 of the donors. Some IMGT-functional V segments, including TRBV6-2 and TRBV6-3, could not be distinguished by the 87-base-pair reads and were therefore excluded. In an earlier analysis of approximately 590 of the donors, most TCR beta V segments were observed in productive rearrangements about 87% or about 30% of the time, broadly matching IMGT annotations. The cohort was sequenced for TCR beta chains only, and without alpha or paired-chain data the features that could be detected were limited. In a later analysis, 16,951 TCR beta sequences were associated with specific HLA alleles at a false discovery rate of 0.05. In vitro tests confirmed that a few of the cytomegalovirus-associated TCR beta chains recognize cytomegalovirus antigens. Because HLA typing was missing for some donors at each locus, association tests included only the typed subset. V-gene and J-gene trimming of TCR beta chains was associated with a missense DCLRE1C variant in a later genetic analysis, and the association was replicated in an independent cohort. Most TCR sequences were observed very rarely across donors, whereas some public TCRs were present in many individuals. Roughly uniform sequencing depth across donors was assumed in presence/absence analyses, although this assumption may not hold. In a later analysis, TCR association rates were found to vary across HLA loci, with the most associated TCRs seen for DRB1 alleles and the fewest for HLA-C alleles. Several of the top co-occurrence clusters appeared to be linked to parvovirus B19, influenza, CMV and Epstein-Barr virus, according to a later analysis. A group of highly shared sequence variants was considered likely to be a technical artifact of the sequencing pipeline. Linkage disequilibrium might explain the correlated functional status among segregating V segments, but an unknown experimental factor could not be ruled out. Cytomegalovirus status was reported to be diagnosed by the classifier with high specificity and sensitivity in both the original and validation cohorts. According to a later analysis, most CMV-associated TCR beta chains appeared to be HLA-restricted, and the HLA associations seemed to be driven largely by CMV exposure. A total of 150 or so TCR beta chains were listed by the study as associated with cytomegalovirus. In a later analysis, HLA-associated TCR beta chains showed more clonal expansion and lower generation probabilities than non-associated chains that were equally common.

CDR1 and CDR2, per the germline V gene, are ENHRY and SYGVKD. V gives up 7 bases and J gives up 0 bases, and the segment between their germline ends measures 21 bases. From cysteine to phenylalanine, the CDR3 is 18 amino acids long. CDR3 DNA is the only sequence kept; it has 54 bases, read in frame from the first base. As for this clone: Its specific antigen is unknown. No quality values exist for individual bases; no much larger clone is one base distant.

The cohort comprised hundreds of healthy bone marrow donors. At the time of sampling, all cohort members were nominally healthy, though unrecorded immune exposures were likely present. The donor tested CMV seronegative, placing the donor among the 350 to 400 seronegative members of the cohort. A peripheral blood sample was provided by each donor, and peripheral blood mononuclear cells were used for TCR beta sequencing. The Qiagen DNeasy Blood Extraction Kit was used to extract genomic DNA from the blood cell samples. Library creation used the immunoSEQ multiplex PCR assay. The multiplex PCR relied on a mix of 60 forward primers for TCR Vbeta segments and 13 reverse primers for TCR Jbeta segments. The CDR3 region of rearranged TCR beta genes was amplified from genomic DNA by a multiplex PCR assay. On the Illumina HiSeq System, the amplified TCR beta libraries were sequenced as 87-base-pair reads. For the original study's pipeline: In a later analysis, tens of millions of unique TCR beta chains were counted across the 650 to 750 repertoires, and approximately 9.9 million of these chains were shared by at least two donors. To remove PCR and sequencing errors, raw reads were error-corrected and collapsed into unique sequences using a nearest-neighbor algorithm that merged closely related sequences. Alignment of CDR3 sequences to IMGT reference sequences was used to assign V, D and J gene segments. For a sequence to be retained, at least a six-nucleotide match to both a V gene segment and a J gene segment was required. A rearrangement was called productive if the CDR3 had no stop codons and remained in frame with V and J, and every other rearrangement was called non-productive. Following IMGT convention, CDR3 was defined as the stretch from the second conserved V-encoded cysteine to the conserved J-encoded phenylalanine. The earlier analysis of more than 450 of the donors excluded sequences that lacked an unambiguous match to a single V gene segment. An earlier analysis of several hundred of the donors called V segments functional above 56.7% productive rearrangements and segregating when the between-donor standard deviation exceeded 5%. A statistical classification framework was developed to diagnose cytomegalovirus status using the catalog of TCR beta chain sequences. A later analysis assigned V and J genes by comparing TCR nucleotide sequences with IMGT/GENE-DB human TR gene sequences. The TCRdist pipeline was used in a later analysis to assign CDR3 sequences and most-parsimonious VDJ recombination scenarios. In a later analysis, each TCR beta chain was defined by its CDR3 amino acid sequence together with its V-gene family, and reads without a unique V-gene family were excluded. To address suspected cross-contamination and a sequencing artifact, a later analysis removed around 600 highly shared, low-generation-probability nucleotide sequences. In a later analysis, a clonal expansion index for each public chain was calculated from normalized within-repertoire ranks of inferred template counts. Generation probabilities in a later analysis came from a VDJ recombination model fitted to out-of-frame rearrangements, and those results were checked against IGoR. In a later analysis, hypergeometric tests were used to score TCR-TCR, TCR-HLA and TCR-CMV co-occurrence, with a repertoire-size bias correction applied to TCR pairs. To estimate false discovery rates, a later analysis permuted the HLA or CMV assignments 20 times. A later analysis grouped co-occurring TCRs with DBSCAN, adding TCRdist sequence similarity when clustering within HLA-allele-positive subsets. For co-occurrence clustering, repertoires with fewer than 30,000 or more than 120,000 public chains were excluded, along with four to six repertoires with anomalous nucleotide sharing. The source is immuneACCESS, and TCRdb retained only in-frame sequences with V and J called. Part of the clones is not carried over; for the studies checked, unresolved V genes explain less than half of this, and the remainder is unexplained. The V and J calls and clone size were taken over from that table, and D and trimming were inferred from the DNA. This sample comprises 85,000 to 100,000 clones, 55% to 75% of them detected only once. The ten most abundant clones make up roughly 3% of the sample.

The sequence came from a man aged 55 to 70 in good health and CMV-seronegative. Sequencing was carried out using PBMCs. The V and J genes are TRBV10-3 and TRBJ2-2, and the D gene may be TRBD1, 5 bases matching. Read as DNA, the sequence is TGTGCCATCACCTCTCGAACAGGATCTGGCGCGAACACCGGGGAGCTGTTTTTT. This codes for CAITSRTGSGANTGELFF.